This T cell receptor (beta chain) was observed in a study of blood T cell repertoires in COVID-19. This clone was found once. This table comes from immunoSEQ multiplex PCR, and its TCRdb copy is limited to in-frame clones, with some not included. The data show 200,000 to 300,000 clones, roughly 76% seen once. Sequencing used peripheral blood. This TCR derives from a woman aged 80 or older with COVID-19, enrolled during active disease.

The CDR3 reads CASSLLAGGGETQYF. DNA of the CDR3: TGTGCCAGCAGTCTGCTAGCGGGGGGAGGAGAGACCCAGTACTTC. This chain uses TRBV2 with TRBJ2-5; 11 bases are a match to TRBD2. The V and J ends lost 5 bases and 4 bases, in that order; junction bases with no gene match: 6. The germline CDR1 and CDR2 sequences are SNHLY and FYNNEI. CDR3 size: 15 residues.